The entry that follows covers one T cell receptor (beta chain) sequence. The antigen remains unidentified. This table comes from immunoSEQ multiplex PCR, and its TCRdb copy is limited to in-frame clones, with some not included. The sample includes some 140,000 clones, 90% of them seen just once. The data stem from a study of T cell responses to AZD1222 COVID-19 vaccine. The overall study: Combined were second doses at about 4 or about 12 weeks.

Study-wide findings and caveats: Among the donors, most were white British and more were female, and clonal diversity was possibly underestimated. CD4 TCRs linked to vaccination spanned spike, dominating at 160-218 and 743-854.

This clonotype was sampled from an adult in good health. The sequencing here drew on peripheral blood, taken on day 0 of AZD1222 vaccination.

The CDR3 bases are TGCAGCGTTACAGAAGCTTTCTTT. Protein: CSVTEAFF. The rearrangement uses TRBV29-1 and TRBJ1-1; the D is unclear. From germline, CDR1 is SQVTM and CDR2 ANQGSEA. This CDR3 is 8 amino acids long. Trimming shortened V by 5 bases and J by 8 bases, and 3 bases separated the two germline ends.